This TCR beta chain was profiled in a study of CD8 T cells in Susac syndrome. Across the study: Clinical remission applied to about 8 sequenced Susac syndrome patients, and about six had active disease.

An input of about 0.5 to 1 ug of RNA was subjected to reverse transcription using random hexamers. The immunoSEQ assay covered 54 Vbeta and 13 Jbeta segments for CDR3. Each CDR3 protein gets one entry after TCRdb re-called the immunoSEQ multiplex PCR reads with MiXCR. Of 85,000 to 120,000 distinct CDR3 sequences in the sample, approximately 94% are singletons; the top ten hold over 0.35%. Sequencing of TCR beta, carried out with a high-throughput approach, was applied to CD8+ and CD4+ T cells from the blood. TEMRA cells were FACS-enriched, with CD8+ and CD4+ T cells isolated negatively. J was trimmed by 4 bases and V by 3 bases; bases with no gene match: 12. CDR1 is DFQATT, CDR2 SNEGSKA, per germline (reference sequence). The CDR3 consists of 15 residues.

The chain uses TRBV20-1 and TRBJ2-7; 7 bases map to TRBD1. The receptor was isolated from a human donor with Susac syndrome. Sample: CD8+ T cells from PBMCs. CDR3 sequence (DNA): TGCAGTGCTAGGGATCCTGGGGACAGATGGTACGAGCAGTACTTC. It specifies CSARDPGDRWYEQYF.